This T cell receptor (beta chain) appears in the sequencing data of a study of T cell responses to AZD1222 COVID-19 vaccine. Findings and limits, study-wide: Repertoire sampling happened only post peak T cell response.

This CDR3 is built from 14 residues. Germline loops: CDR1 SEHNR, CDR2 FQNEAQ (reference sequence). Trimming pared 4 bases from V and 4 bases from J, leaving 11 bases between. A remark on this clone: Antigen unknown.

Generated by immunoSEQ multiplex PCR, the TCRdb table keeps only in-frame clones and is missing some. The sample records some 100,000 clones, around nine tenths being singletons. This sequence joins TRBV7-9 and TRBJ2-1; possible D gene TRBD1, 6 bases. Sequenced here: peripheral blood, sampled on day 0 of AZD1222 vaccination. This receptor was identified in an adult in good health. CDR3 DNA: TGTGCCAGCAGCTCCGGGACAAATTACAATGAGCAGTTCTTC. Translated, it gives CASSSGTNYNEQFF.